Included here is one T cell receptor beta chain sequence, with context. These data belong to a study of cytomegalovirus exposure and HLA in healthy donors. For the study at large: The approximately 120 validation repertoires were produced on the same platform as the approximately 670 repertoires of the first cohort. This was reported in a later analysis.

Germline CDR1 is SGHRS and CDR2 is YFSETQ. CDR3 length equals 15 residues. Germline trimming cut 3 bases from V and 6 bases from J; bases unmatched to any gene: 5. Sequencing used immunoSEQ multiplex PCR; TCRdb keeps in-frame clones, though not all of them. The repertoire consists of about 84,000 clones, with approximately 91% occurring once and the leading ten covering about 2.2%. What was sequenced was PBMCs. J is TRBJ2-2 and V is TRBV5-1; 10 positions match TRBD1. This TCR was sampled from a man aged 25-45 years in good health and CMV-seronegative. The CDR3 protein is CASSWGQGLPGELFF. CDR3 sequence (DNA): TGCGCCAGCAGCTGGGGACAGGGGTTACCCGGGGAGCTGTTTTTT. Drawing the rest from reference TRBV5-1 and TRBJ2-2, the complete variable domain is KAGVTQTPRYLIKTRGQQVTLSCSPISGHRSVSWYQQTPGQGLQFLFEYFSETQRNKGNFPGRFSGRQFSNSRSEMNVSTLELGDSALYLCASSWGQGLPGELFFGEGSRLTVL.